A selection of T cell receptor beta chains follows, all from one sample in a study of blood T cell repertoires in COVID-19. Profiled with immunoSEQ multiplex PCR; TCRdb holds only in-frame clones, not every one. The sample has roughly 150,000 clones, nearly 80% seen once; the top ten hold approximately 15%. The source material was peripheral blood. These receptor sequences come from an elderly woman with acute or convalescent COVID-19. Each CDR3 is given with its conserved first and last residue. D genes are given only for firm matches. A row's size may be missing; if present it is once, few, many or a size class.

d_call: TRBD1; j_call: TRBJ1-2; v_call: TRBV7-2; clone_size: .; cdr3_aa: CASSLVGDSNYGYTF; cdr3_nt: TGTGCCAGCAGCTTAGTGGGGGACAGTAACTATGGCTACACCTTC
d_call: TRBD2; j_call: TRBJ2-1; v_call: TRBV11-2; clone_size: .; cdr3_aa: CASSSPGLAGLYNEQFF; cdr3_nt: TGTGCCAGCAGTTCCCCGGGACTAGCGGGGTTATACAATGAGCAGTTCTTC
d_call: .; j_call: TRBJ2-3; v_call: TRBV5-1; clone_size: .; cdr3_aa: CASSLGRGTYTDTQYF; cdr3_nt: TGCGCCAGCAGCTTGGGTCGGGGGACTTACACAGATACGCAGTATTTT
d_call: .; j_call: TRBJ2-3; v_call: TRBV28; clone_size: .; cdr3_aa: CATCGEVNTQYF; cdr3_nt: TGTGCCACCTGCGGAGAGGTAAATACGCAGTATTTT
d_call: .; j_call: TRBJ2-6; v_call: TRBV7-6; clone_size: .; cdr3_aa: CASSLQGGAQSGANVLTF; cdr3_nt: TGTGCCAGCAGCTTACAAGGGGGGGCTCAATCTGGGGCCAACGTCCTGACTTTC
d_call: TRBD1; j_call: TRBJ1-1; v_call: TRBV15; clone_size: .; cdr3_aa: CATSRETGTANTEAFF; cdr3_nt: TGTGCCACCAGCAGGGAAACCGGGACAGCGAACACTGAAGCTTTCTTT
d_call: .; j_call: TRBJ2-1; v_call: TRBV4-2; clone_size: .; cdr3_aa: CASSQERMGAYNEQFF; cdr3_nt: TGTGCCAGCAGCCAAGAAAGGATGGGCGCTTACAATGAGCAGTTCTTC
d_call: TRBD2; j_call: TRBJ2-3; v_call: TRBV6-4; clone_size: .; cdr3_aa: CASKREAFLSTDTQYF; cdr3_nt: TGTGCCAGCAAGCGGGAGGCCTTTCTTAGCACAGATACGCAGTATTTT
d_call: TRBD2; j_call: TRBJ2-1; v_call: TRBV7-2; clone_size: .; cdr3_aa: CASSRGGAPGDEQFF; cdr3_nt: TGTGCCAGCAGCCGGGGGGGGGCGCCGGGCGATGAGCAGTTCTTC
d_call: TRBD1; j_call: TRBJ1-1; v_call: TRBV5-4; clone_size: .; cdr3_aa: CASSQGGAYTEAFF; cdr3_nt: TGTGCCAGCAGCCAAGGGGGCGCTTACACTGAAGCTTTCTTT
d_call: .; j_call: TRBJ2-7; v_call: TRBV12-3/TRBV12-4; clone_size: many; cdr3_aa: CASSFGGAYEQYF; cdr3_nt: TGTGCCAGCAGTTTTGGCGGGGCCTACGAGCAGTACTTC
d_call: TRBD1; j_call: TRBJ1-4; v_call: TRBV6-5; clone_size: .; cdr3_aa: CASSPYRGAAEKLFF; cdr3_nt: TGTGCCAGCAGCCCCTACAGGGGAGCGGCGGAAAAACTGTTTTTT
d_call: .; j_call: TRBJ2-3; v_call: TRBV12-1; clone_size: .; cdr3_aa: CASSFRASGSYTDTQYF; cdr3_nt: TGTGCCAGCAGCTTTAGGGCTAGCGGGAGTTACACAGATACGCAGTATTTT
d_call: TRBD1; j_call: TRBJ1-3; v_call: TRBV5-1; clone_size: .; cdr3_aa: CASRDRGGLLSGNTIYF; cdr3_nt: TGCGCCAGCAGGGACAGGGGAGGCCTTCTCTCTGGAAACACCATATATTTT
d_call: .; j_call: TRBJ1-5; v_call: TRBV4-1; clone_size: .; cdr3_aa: CASSQTPQGGVQPQHF; cdr3_nt: TGCGCCAGCAGCCAAACCCCCCAGGGAGGGGTCCAGCCCCAGCATTTT
d_call: .; j_call: TRBJ1-3; v_call: TRBV30; clone_size: few; cdr3_aa: CAWSVPGIGNTIYF; cdr3_nt: TGTGCCTGGAGTGTACCGGGGATTGGAAACACCATATATTTT
d_call: .; j_call: TRBJ2-6; v_call: TRBV7-6; clone_size: .; cdr3_aa: CASSEQGGSGANVLTF; cdr3_nt: TGTGCCAGCAGTGAACAGGGAGGGTCTGGGGCCAACGTCCTGACTTTC
d_call: .; j_call: TRBJ2-1; v_call: TRBV11-2; clone_size: .; cdr3_aa: CASSLGGYEYNEQFF; cdr3_nt: TGTGCCAGCAGCTTAGGAGGTTACGAGTACAATGAGCAGTTCTTC
d_call: TRBD2; j_call: TRBJ2-5; v_call: TRBV11-2; clone_size: .; cdr3_aa: CASSYYPAREVKETQYF; cdr3_nt: TGTGCCAGCAGCTATTACCCTGCACGGGAGGTGAAAGAGACCCAGTACTTC
d_call: TRBD1; j_call: TRBJ1-1; v_call: TRBV6-6; clone_size: .; cdr3_aa: CASRRQGSGTEAFF; cdr3_nt: TGTGCCAGCAGAAGACAGGGATCGGGCACTGAAGCTTTCTTT
d_call: TRBD1; j_call: TRBJ1-5; v_call: TRBV19; clone_size: .; cdr3_aa: CASSVRDRGYNQPQHF; cdr3_nt: TGTGCCAGTAGCGTCCGGGACAGGGGCTACAATCAGCCCCAGCATTTT
d_call: .; j_call: TRBJ1-6; v_call: TRBV6-5; clone_size: .; cdr3_aa: CASSYSRNSPLHF; cdr3_nt: TGTGCCAGCAGTTACTCGCGCAATTCACCCCTCCACTTT
d_call: .; j_call: TRBJ1-6; v_call: TRBV6-5; clone_size: .; cdr3_aa: CASTTPEGSNSPLHF; cdr3_nt: TGTGCCAGCACCACCCCAGAGGGAAGTAATTCACCCCTCCACTTT
d_call: TRBD2; j_call: TRBJ2-3; v_call: TRBV4-2; clone_size: .; cdr3_aa: CASSQGLAGVWATQYF; cdr3_nt: TGTGCCAGCAGCCAAGGACTAGCGGGAGTGTGGGCAACGCAGTATTTT
d_call: .; j_call: TRBJ2-5; v_call: TRBV7-3; clone_size: many; cdr3_aa: CASSLGQGVETQYF; cdr3_nt: TGTGCCAGCAGCTTAGGCCAGGGCGTGGAGACCCAGTACTTC
d_call: .; j_call: TRBJ2-7; v_call: TRBV2; clone_size: .; cdr3_aa: CASNPKQVTDEQYF; cdr3_nt: TGTGCCAGCAACCCCAAGCAGGTCACGGACGAGCAGTACTTC
d_call: TRBD2; j_call: TRBJ2-1; v_call: TRBV3-1/TRBV3-2; clone_size: .; cdr3_aa: CASSHFGSGRPEQFF; cdr3_nt: TGTGCCAGCAGCCACTTCGGTAGCGGGAGGCCTGAGCAGTTCTTC
d_call: .; j_call: TRBJ1-4; v_call: TRBV6-1; clone_size: .; cdr3_aa: CASSETVNEKLFF; cdr3_nt: TGTGCCAGCAGTGAGACAGTTAATGAAAAACTGTTTTTT
d_call: TRBD1; j_call: TRBJ1-2; v_call: TRBV5-6; clone_size: .; cdr3_aa: CASSHGDRKNYGYTF; cdr3_nt: TGTGCCAGCAGCCACGGGGACAGAAAGAACTATGGCTACACCTTC
d_call: TRBD2; j_call: TRBJ2-4; v_call: TRBV7-8; clone_size: .; cdr3_aa: CASSLGPSGGQYF; cdr3_nt: TGTGCCAGCAGCTTAGGGCCTAGCGGGGGCCAGTACTTC
d_call: .; j_call: TRBJ1-5; v_call: TRBV19; clone_size: .; cdr3_aa: CASSFPGGSQHF; cdr3_nt: TGTGCCAGTAGTTTCCCGGGGGGGAGCCAGCATTTT
d_call: TRBD2; j_call: TRBJ2-7; v_call: TRBV18; clone_size: .; cdr3_aa: CASSPPGLAGDEQYF; cdr3_nt: TGTGCCAGCTCACCTCCGGGACTAGCGGGAGACGAGCAGTACTTC
d_call: .; j_call: TRBJ1-1; v_call: TRBV6-5; clone_size: .; cdr3_aa: CASRGGGENTEAFF; cdr3_nt: TGTGCCAGCAGGGGCGGGGGTGAGAACACTGAAGCTTTCTTT
d_call: TRBD1; j_call: TRBJ2-1; v_call: TRBV2; clone_size: .; cdr3_aa: CASGRTGGYNEQFF; cdr3_nt: TGTGCCAGCGGACGGACAGGGGGATACAATGAGCAGTTCTTC
d_call: .; j_call: TRBJ2-5; v_call: TRBV6-5; clone_size: .; cdr3_aa: CAGGYETQYF; cdr3_nt: TGTGCCGGGGGCTATGAGACCCAGTACTTC
d_call: TRBD2; j_call: TRBJ2-7; v_call: TRBV18; clone_size: .; cdr3_aa: CASSPRGLAGGSSYEQYF; cdr3_nt: TGTGCCAGCTCACCTCGGGGACTAGCGGGAGGGAGCTCCTACGAGCAGTACTTC
d_call: TRBD2; j_call: TRBJ2-1; v_call: TRBV2; clone_size: once; cdr3_aa: CASSRLREVGEQFF; cdr3_nt: TGTGCCAGCAGTCGTTTGCGGGAGGTAGGAGAGCAGTTCTTC